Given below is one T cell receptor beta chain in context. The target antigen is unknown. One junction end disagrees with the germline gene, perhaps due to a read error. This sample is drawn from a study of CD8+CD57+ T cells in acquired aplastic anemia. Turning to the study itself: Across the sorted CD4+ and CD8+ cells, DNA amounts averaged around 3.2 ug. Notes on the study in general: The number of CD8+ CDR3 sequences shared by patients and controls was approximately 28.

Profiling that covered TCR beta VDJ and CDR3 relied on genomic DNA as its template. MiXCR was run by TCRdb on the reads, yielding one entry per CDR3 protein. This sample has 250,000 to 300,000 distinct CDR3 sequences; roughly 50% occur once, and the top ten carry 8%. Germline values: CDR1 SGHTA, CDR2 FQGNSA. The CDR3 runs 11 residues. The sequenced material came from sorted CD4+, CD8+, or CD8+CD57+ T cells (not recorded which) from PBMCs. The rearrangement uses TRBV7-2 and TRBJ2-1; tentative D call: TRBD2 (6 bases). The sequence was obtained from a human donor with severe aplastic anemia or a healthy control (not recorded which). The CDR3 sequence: CASSTRGGQLF. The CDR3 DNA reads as TGTGCCAGCAGTACGCGGGGTGGGCAGCTCTTC.